The clone carrying this T cell receptor beta chain appeared a single time. J lost 6 bases, V lost 6 bases, and 12 bases had no gene match. From germline, CDR1 is MNHEY and CDR2 SMNVEV (reference sequence). The CDR3 length is 16 residues. Data came from immunoSEQ multiplex PCR; TCRdb stores just in-frame clones and leaves some out. Of fewer than 700,000 clones in the sample, approximately 90% were seen once. The sample comes from a study of shared T cell receptors in the human thymus. These data were also filed under a second study, of human thymus T cells. From that report: The donors were infants in Finland with congenital heart defects, otherwise immunologically healthy. Resections were taken during corrective heart surgery, and the thymus tissue came from these. V and J gene usage appeared biased in thymic and blood repertoires. A high degree of thymic repertoire overlap among unrelated individuals was reported in related research.

The sequence came from a boy less than two years old with a congenital heart defect. This chain joins TRBV27 and TRBJ2-3; 10 positions match TRBD2. What was sequenced was thymocytes. The CDR3 region has the DNA TGTGCCAGCAGCGGACTCCCGGGACTAGCGTGGGATACGCAGTATTTT. Translating gives CASSGLPGLAWDTQYF.